This paragraph covers one T cell receptor (beta chain) sequence. Antigen specificity is unknown. The CDR3 loop spans 16 amino acids. CDR1 and CDR2 from the germline V gene are SGHTS and YDEGEE. Trimming stripped 1 base from V and 2 bases from J, with 13 bases between. Per the authors' pipeline: ImmunoSEQ sequences covered only the junction and lacked quality scores; filtering therefore differed. Measured with immunoSEQ multiplex PCR; TCRdb has only the in-frame clones, and not every one. V and J calls and clone size are those listed in that table; D and trimming were worked out from the DNA. The sample yields around 2.1 million clones, 85% to 95% seen once. The sample belongs to a study of shared clonotypes between healthy human individuals. The study's findings and limits: Roughly 5% of naive CD4 clonotypes were shared across several donors.

CD45RO-negative, CCR7-positively selected cells formed the naive CD8 fraction, excluding terminally differentiated effector memory CD45RA+ cells. The V call is TRBV5-8, the J call TRBJ1-5; D ambiguous. The specimen was naive CD8+ T cells from PBMCs. The source is a man younger than 35 in good health. Some clones in this sample may be carry-over from other donors' samples. CDR3 in DNA: TGTGCCAGCAGCTTGATGCTGATTTGGGGCAATCAGCCCCAGCATTTT. This gives the protein CASSLMLIWGNQPQHF.